This T cell receptor beta chain comes out of a study of early T cells in non-severe SARS-CoV-2 infection. Study-level background: Alpha and beta chains were unpaired, from unsorted whole-blood bulk RNA. General observations from the study: In VDJdb matching, anti-spike CD8 responses were favored while private and CD4 specificities went missing.

Attachment of unique molecular identifiers was made to individual cDNA molecules. TCRdb processed the 5' RACE reads anew with MiXCR; each CDR3 protein has one entry. The sample holds roughly 63,000 distinct CDR3 sequences, around 13% seen once. V was shortened by 3 bases and J by 4 bases, with 14 bases between the two germline ends. Germline CDR1 DFQATT, CDR2 SNEGSKA (reference sequence). This CDR3 is 14 amino acids long. This clonotype has at least ten counts. Its antigen remains unidentified. What was sequenced was whole blood. This receptor was obtained from an adult who was a healthcare worker with PCR-confirmed SARS-CoV-2 infection or an uninfected control (not recorded which). The chain has TRBV20-1 and TRBJ2-3; D is ambiguous. In DNA, the CDR3 is TGCAGTGCTAGCCGACGGATAACCCCAGATACGCAGTATTTT. Translating gives CSASRRITPDTQYF.